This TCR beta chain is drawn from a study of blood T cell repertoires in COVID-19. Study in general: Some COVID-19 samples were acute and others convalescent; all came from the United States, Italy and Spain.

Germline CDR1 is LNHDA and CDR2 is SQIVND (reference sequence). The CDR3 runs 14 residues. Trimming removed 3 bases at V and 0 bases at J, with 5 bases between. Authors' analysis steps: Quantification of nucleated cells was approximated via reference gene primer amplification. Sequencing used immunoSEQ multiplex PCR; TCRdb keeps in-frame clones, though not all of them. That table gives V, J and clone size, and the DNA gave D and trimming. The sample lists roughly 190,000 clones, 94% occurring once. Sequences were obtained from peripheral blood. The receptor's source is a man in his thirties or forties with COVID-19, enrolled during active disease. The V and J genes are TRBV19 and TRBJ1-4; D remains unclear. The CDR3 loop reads CASSILSTNEKLFF. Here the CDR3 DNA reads TGTGCCAGTAGTATTCTCTCAACTAATGAAAAACTGTTTTTT.